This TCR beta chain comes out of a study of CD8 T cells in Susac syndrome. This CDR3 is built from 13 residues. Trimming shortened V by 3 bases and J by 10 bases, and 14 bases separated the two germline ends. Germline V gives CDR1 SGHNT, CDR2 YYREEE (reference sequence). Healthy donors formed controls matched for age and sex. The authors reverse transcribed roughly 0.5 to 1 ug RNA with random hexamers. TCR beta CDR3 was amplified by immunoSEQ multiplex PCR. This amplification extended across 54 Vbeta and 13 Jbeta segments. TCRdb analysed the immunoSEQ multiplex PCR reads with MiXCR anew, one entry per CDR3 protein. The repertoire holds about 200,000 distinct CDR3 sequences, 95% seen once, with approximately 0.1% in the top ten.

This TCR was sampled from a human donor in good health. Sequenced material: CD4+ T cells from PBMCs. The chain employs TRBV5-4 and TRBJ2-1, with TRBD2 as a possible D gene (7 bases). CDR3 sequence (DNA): TGTGCCAGCAGCTGGAGGGGGGGAGGCGAGCAGTTCTTC. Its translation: CASSWRGGGEQFF.